The 2 T cell receptor beta chains below come from one sample, sequenced in a study of shared clonotypes between healthy human individuals. Generated by immunoSEQ multiplex PCR, the TCRdb table keeps only in-frame clones and is missing some. Of approximately 640,000 clones listed, roughly 91% are singletons. Sequences were obtained from memory CD8+ T cells from PBMCs. The sample's subset: CD45RO+ cells pooled with CCR7-negative TemRA cells. The receptors come from a man younger than 35 in good health. Some clones in this sample may be carry-over from other donors' samples.

The chain uses TRBV9 and TRBJ2-5; 9 nucleotides match TRBD1. Trimming at V came to 5 bases and at J to 6 bases, leaving 5 bases not matched to a gene. CDR3 length equals 13 residues. Looked up from germline, CDR1 is SGDLS and CDR2 is YYNGEE. The CDR3 loop is CASSEDRGKTQYF. The DNA for the CDR3 is TGTGCCAGCAGTGAGGACAGGGGAAAGACCCAGTACTTC.

The genes are TRBV7-6 and TRBJ2-7, with D possibly TRBD1 on 6 matching bases. Germline V gives CDR1 SGHVS, CDR2 FNYEAQ. There are 13 residues in the CDR3. Trimming cost V 2 bases and J 5 bases, with 10 bases left between them. Here the CDR3 reads CASSLKQGHEQYF. In nucleotides, the CDR3 is TGTGCCAGCAGCTTAAAACAGGGCCACGAGCAGTACTTC. The whole variable domain, filled in from reference TRBV7-6 and TRBJ2-7, reads GAGVSQSPRYKVTKRGQDVALRCDPISGHVSLYWYRQALGQGPEFLTYFNYEAQQDKSGLPNDRFSAERPEGSISTLTIQRTEQRDSAMYRCASSLKQGHEQYFGPGTRLTVT.